Listed below are T cell receptor beta chains from one sample, sequenced in a study of blood T cell repertoires in COVID-19. Measured with immunoSEQ multiplex PCR; TCRdb has only the in-frame clones, and not every one. The table has approximately 280,000 clones, more than 85% seen once. Sequencing was carried out using peripheral blood. The receptors were sampled from a man between 35 and 55 years old with acute or convalescent COVID-19. Each CDR3 is given with its conserved first and last residue. A D gene is named only where the DNA matches it firmly. Some rows mark clone size as missing; the rest say once, few, many or name a class of expanded clone.

CDR3 length	J gene	clone size	V gene	D gene	CDR3 DNA	CDR3 protein
16	TRBJ2-1	.	TRBV19	TRBD2	TGTGCCAGTAGTTCACCATGGGGGGGAACCTACAATGAGCAGTTCTTC	CASSSPWGGTYNEQFF
14	TRBJ1-2	.	TRBV3-1/TRBV3-2	.	TGTGCCAGCAGCCGTGCCGGGACAAACTATGGCTACACCTTC	CASSRAGTNYGYTF
16	TRBJ2-3	.	TRBV5-4	TRBD2	TGTGCCAGCAGCTTATCGCTAGCGGGGGCCACAGATACGCAGTATTTT	CASSLSLAGATDTQYF
13	TRBJ1-2	once	TRBV29-1	TRBD1	TGCAGCGCGGTGACAGGGAACGACTATGGCTACACCTTC	CSAVTGNDYGYTF
13	TRBJ1-2	.	TRBV30	TRBD1	TGTGCCTGGACCCTCGGGGGACAGGGAATCTACACCTTC	CAWTLGGQGIYTF
14	TRBJ2-7	.	TRBV6-5	TRBD2	TGTGCCAGCAGCGTAGCGGGGGGGGGCTACGAGCAGTACTTC	CASSVAGGGYEQYF
14	TRBJ1-3	.	TRBV27	.	TGTGCCAGCAGTTTGGCAGGGTCTGGAAACACCATATATTTT	CASSLAGSGNTIYF
13	TRBJ1-5	few	TRBV2	.	TGTGCCAGCAGAGGACAGCCCAATCAGCCCCAGCATTTT	CASRGQPNQPQHF
15	TRBJ2-3	.	TRBV29-1	TRBD2	TGCAGCGTCCGTCCAAGCGGGGGGGATCTAGATACGCAGTATTTT	CSVRPSGGDLDTQYF
14	TRBJ1-1	.	TRBV6-1	.	TGTGCCAGCAGTGAAGTTTGGTCAGGGACTGAAGCTTTCTTT	CASSEVWSGTEAFF
14	TRBJ2-7	.	TRBV7-2	TRBD1	TGTGCCAGCAGCCAACAGGGGGGCTCCTACGAGCAGTACTTC	CASSQQGGSYEQYF
16	TRBJ1-2	.	TRBV21-1	.	TGTGCCAGCAGCAAAGTGATGTGGACACCTAACTATGGCTACACCTTC	CASSKVMWTPNYGYTF
14	TRBJ2-3	.	TRBV19	.	TGTGCCAGTAGTATTCGGCAGTTCAGGGATACGCAGTATTTT	CASSIRQFRDTQYF
11	TRBJ2-1	.	TRBV5-6	.	TGTGCCAGCAGCTACACTGGAGCGGAGTTCTTC	CASSYTGAEFF
12	TRBJ1-1	.	TRBV30	.	TGTGCCTGGAGACAAACAGGAGCTGAAGCTTTCTTT	CAWRQTGAEAFF
13	TRBJ2-2	.	TRBV24-1	.	TGTGCCACCAGTGACAAGAACACCGGGGAGCTGTTTTTT	CATSDKNTGELFF
15	TRBJ2-7	.	TRBV9	TRBD2	TGTGCCAGCAGCCCCGACGGGGGGTACTCCTACGAGCAGTACTTC	CASSPDGGYSYEQYF
15	TRBJ1-2	.	TRBV27	TRBD1	TGTGCCAGCAGTCCTGCGGGACAGGGGAACTATGGCTACACCTTC	CASSPAGQGNYGYTF
15	TRBJ1-2	.	TRBV5-1	.	TGCGCCAGCAGCCTGGTGGGGGGAGTGAACTATGGCTACACCTTC	CASSLVGGVNYGYTF
14	TRBJ2-7	once	TRBV19	.	TGTGCCAGTAGTTTCCAGGGTAGGGGCTACGAGCAGTACTTC	CASSFQGRGYEQYF
16	TRBJ1-3	.	TRBV7-9	.	TGTGCCAGCAGCTTGAGGGCTCTCAGCTCTGGAAACACCATATATTTT	CASSLRALSSGNTIYF
16	TRBJ2-3	.	TRBV6-1	.	TGTGCCAGCAGTGCCCGGGACAACCCCTGGGAAGATACGCAGTATTTT	CASSARDNPWEDTQYF
12	TRBJ2-7	.	TRBV21-1	.	TGTGCCAGCAATCGACACGAGTACGAGCAGTACTTC	CASNRHEYEQYF
16	TRBJ2-7	.	TRBV10-3	TRBD2	TGTGCCATCTCATCCCCTAGCGGGGGGTCCTCCTACGAGCAGTACTTC	CAISSPSGGSSYEQYF
15	TRBJ2-7	.	TRBV2	.	TGTGCCAGCAGTGAAGCGGGCGGCAGGGGCTACGAGCAGTACTTC	CASSEAGGRGYEQYF
14	TRBJ1-4	few	TRBV5-6	.	TGTGCCAGCAGCCAAGTCTCTCCCCAGGAAAAACTGTTTTTT	CASSQVSPQEKLFF
15	TRBJ1-1	.	TRBV14	TRBD1	TGTGCCAGCAGCCGGTTACAGGGGGCGAACACTGAAGCTTTCTTT	CASSRLQGANTEAFF
15	TRBJ1-6	.	TRBV6-1	TRBD1	TGTGCCAGCAGTGAAGGGGGACAGGGGGCGACACCCCTCCACTTT	CASSEGGQGATPLHF
13	TRBJ1-5	.	TRBV14	.	TGTGCCAGCAGCCAAAGCGAAAATCAGCCCCAGCATTTT	CASSQSENQPQHF
15	TRBJ2-3	.	TRBV5-6	.	TGTGCCAGCAGCTTGGGGGGAGCTAGCACAGATACGCAGTATTTT	CASSLGGASTDTQYF
15	TRBJ1-5	few	TRBV6-5	.	TGTGCCAGCAGTTACGGGACAAATAGCAATCAGCCCCAGCATTTT	CASSYGTNSNQPQHF
16	TRBJ1-1	.	TRBV10-3	.	TGTGCCATCAGTCCTCAGGTAGGACAGACAAACACTGAAGCTTTCTTT	CAISPQVGQTNTEAFF
15	TRBJ1-1	.	TRBV28	.	TGTGCCAGCAGTTCGACAGTGTTGGGGAACACTGAAGCTTTCTTT	CASSSTVLGNTEAFF